The rows below give T cell receptor beta chains drawn from one sample of a study of T cell clonotyping in hematopoietic cell transplantation. Using immunoSEQ multiplex PCR, the repertoire was profiled, and TCRdb retains in-frame clones only, with some absent. The sample shows about 11,000 clones, more than 85% of them seen only once. The source material was peripheral blood mononuclear cells, sampled before stem cell transplant. The receptors were sampled from a woman in her 40s with acute myeloid leukemia. Some clones in this sample may be carry-over from other donors' samples. The CDR3 runs from the conserved cysteine through the conserved F or W. Fields, in order: V gene, D gene, J gene, clone size, CDR3 protein, CDR3 DNA. A D gene is named only where the DNA matches it firmly. Clone size appears in some rows only: once, few, many, or a class for an expanded clone.

v_call: TRBV5-6; d_call: TRBD2; j_call: TRBJ2-7; clone_size: -; cdr3_aa: CASSLGLVYEQYF; cdr3_nt: TGTGCCAGCAGCCTAGGACTAGTCTACGAGCAGTACTTC
v_call: TRBV5-1; d_call: TRBD2; j_call: TRBJ2-5; clone_size: -; cdr3_aa: CASRTSGTQETQYF; cdr3_nt: TGCGCCAGCCGGACTAGCGGGACCCAAGAGACCCAGTACTTC
v_call: TRBV5-1; d_call: -; j_call: TRBJ1-1; clone_size: once; cdr3_aa: CASSYPGQNTEAFF; cdr3_nt: TGCGCCAGCAGCTATCCGGGACAGAACACTGAAGCTTTCTTT
v_call: TRBV4-1; d_call: -; j_call: TRBJ1-4; clone_size: -; cdr3_aa: CASSHDPRALKLFF; cdr3_nt: TGCGCCAGCAGCCATGACCCTAGGGCGTTAAAACTGTTTTTT
v_call: TRBV11-3; d_call: -; j_call: TRBJ2-7; clone_size: -; cdr3_aa: CASSLWVGSSYEQYF; cdr3_nt: TGTGCCAGCAGCCTTTGGGTCGGAAGTTCCTACGAGCAGTACTTC
v_call: TRBV30; d_call: TRBD2; j_call: TRBJ2-1; clone_size: once; cdr3_aa: CAWRALAGAFNEQFF; cdr3_nt: TGTGCCTGGAGGGCCCTTGCGGGAGCTTTCAATGAGCAGTTCTTC
v_call: TRBV7-6; d_call: -; j_call: TRBJ2-7; clone_size: -; cdr3_aa: CASSEGGTYEQYF; cdr3_nt: TGTGCCAGCAGCGAGGGGGGTACCTACGAGCAGTACTTC
v_call: TRBV21-1; d_call: -; j_call: TRBJ1-2; clone_size: -; cdr3_aa: CASSNRDSLIGYGYTF; cdr3_nt: TGTGCCAGCAGCAATCGGGACAGCTTGATTGGCTATGGCTACACCTTC
v_call: TRBV30; d_call: TRBD1; j_call: TRBJ1-1; clone_size: -; cdr3_aa: CAWSVSGGTEAFF; cdr3_nt: TGTGCCTGGAGTGTCTCAGGGGGCACTGAAGCTTTCTTT
v_call: TRBV29-1; d_call: -; j_call: TRBJ1-2; clone_size: -; cdr3_aa: CSVVGTRYDYGYTF; cdr3_nt: TGCAGCGTTGTGGGGACAAGGTACGACTATGGCTACACCTTC
v_call: TRBV19; d_call: TRBD1; j_call: TRBJ1-1; clone_size: -; cdr3_aa: CASAQGVDTEAFF; cdr3_nt: TGTGCCAGCGCACAGGGGGTTGACACTGAAGCTTTCTTT
v_call: TRBV29-1; d_call: -; j_call: TRBJ2-1; clone_size: -; cdr3_aa: CSVEGGQPEQFF; cdr3_nt: TGCAGCGTTGAAGGAGGGCAGCCGGAGCAGTTCTTC
v_call: TRBV5-1; d_call: -; j_call: TRBJ1-2; clone_size: -; cdr3_aa: CASSHGLGPANYGYTF; cdr3_nt: TGCGCCAGCTCGCACGGCCTGGGACCAGCTAACTATGGCTACACCTTC
v_call: TRBV4-3; d_call: TRBD1; j_call: TRBJ2-7; clone_size: -; cdr3_aa: CASSQSWDRAYEQYF; cdr3_nt: TGCGCCAGCAGCCAAAGTTGGGACAGAGCCTACGAGCAGTACTTC
v_call: TRBV19; d_call: -; j_call: TRBJ2-6; clone_size: -; cdr3_aa: CASSPRQTGANVLTF; cdr3_nt: TGTGCCAGTAGTCCCCGACAGACTGGGGCCAACGTCCTGACTTTC
v_call: TRBV2; d_call: -; j_call: TRBJ2-2; clone_size: -; cdr3_aa: CASSLRNAGELFF; cdr3_nt: TGTGCCAGCAGTCTTAGGAACGCCGGGGAGCTGTTTTTT
v_call: TRBV5-1; d_call: -; j_call: TRBJ1-2; clone_size: -; cdr3_aa: CASTGHEANYGYTF; cdr3_nt: TGCGCCAGCACCGGACACGAAGCTAACTATGGCTACACCTTC
v_call: TRBV7-9; d_call: TRBD1; j_call: TRBJ2-7; clone_size: -; cdr3_aa: CASSSFRDRGAYEQYF; cdr3_nt: TGTGCCAGCAGCTCATTCCGGGACAGGGGAGCCTACGAGCAGTACTTC